This T cell receptor (beta chain) appears in the sequencing data of a study of blood T cell repertoires in COVID-19. Per the study methods: Reference gene primer amplification gave nucleated cell count estimates. The data were produced by immunoSEQ multiplex PCR, yet TCRdb's version contains in-frame clones alone and is incomplete. V, J and clone size derive from that table, while D and trimming were established from the DNA sequence. The sample has about 64,000 clones; roughly 75% are singletons. With V trimmed by 1 base and J by 3 bases, 6 bases remained unmatched. The germline V gene has CDR1 SGHNT and CDR2 YYREEE (reference sequence). This CDR3 region has 15 residues.

This TCR derives from a man aged 60 to 75 with COVID-19, enrolled during active disease. V and J are TRBV5-4 and TRBJ2-5; 7 bases line up with TRBD2. Sequencing used peripheral blood. Here the CDR3 reads CASSLHSGGEETQYF. The CDR3 DNA sequence: TGTGCCAGCAGCTTGCACTCGGGGGGAGAAGAGACCCAGTACTTC.